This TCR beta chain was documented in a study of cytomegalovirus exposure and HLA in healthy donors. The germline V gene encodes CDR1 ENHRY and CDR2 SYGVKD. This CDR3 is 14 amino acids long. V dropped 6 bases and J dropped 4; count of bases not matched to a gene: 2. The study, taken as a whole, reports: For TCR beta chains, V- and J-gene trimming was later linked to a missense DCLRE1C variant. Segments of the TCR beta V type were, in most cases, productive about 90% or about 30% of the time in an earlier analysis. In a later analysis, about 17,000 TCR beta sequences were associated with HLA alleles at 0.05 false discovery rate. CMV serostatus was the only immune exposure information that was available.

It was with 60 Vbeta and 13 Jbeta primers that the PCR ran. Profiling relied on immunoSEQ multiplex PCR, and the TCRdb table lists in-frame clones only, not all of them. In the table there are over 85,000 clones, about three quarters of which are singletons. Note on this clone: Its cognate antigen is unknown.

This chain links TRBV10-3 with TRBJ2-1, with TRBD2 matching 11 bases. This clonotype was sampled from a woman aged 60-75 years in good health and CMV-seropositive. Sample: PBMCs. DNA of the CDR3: TGTGCCATCAGGAGACTAGCGGGGTACAATGAGCAGTTCTTC. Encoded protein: CAIRRLAGYNEQFF.